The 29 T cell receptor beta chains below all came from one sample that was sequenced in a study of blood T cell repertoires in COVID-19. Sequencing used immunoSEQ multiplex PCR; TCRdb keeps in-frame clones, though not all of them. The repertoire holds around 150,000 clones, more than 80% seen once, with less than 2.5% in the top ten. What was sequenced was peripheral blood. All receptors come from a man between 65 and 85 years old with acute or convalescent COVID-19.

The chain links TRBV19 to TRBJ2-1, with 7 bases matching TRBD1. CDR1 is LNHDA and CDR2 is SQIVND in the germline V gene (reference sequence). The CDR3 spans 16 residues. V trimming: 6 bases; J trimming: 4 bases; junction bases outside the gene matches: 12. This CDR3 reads CASSMERDREYNEQFF. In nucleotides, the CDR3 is TGTGCCAGTAGCATGGAACGGGACAGAGAATACAATGAGCAGTTCTTC.

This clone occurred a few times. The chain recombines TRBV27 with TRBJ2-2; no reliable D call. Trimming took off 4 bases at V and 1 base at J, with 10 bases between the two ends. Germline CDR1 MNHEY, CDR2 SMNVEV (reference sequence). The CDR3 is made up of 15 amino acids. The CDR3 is CASSSRYGNTGELFF. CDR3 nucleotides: TGTGCCAGCAGTTCTAGATATGGGAACACCGGGGAGCTGTTTTTT.

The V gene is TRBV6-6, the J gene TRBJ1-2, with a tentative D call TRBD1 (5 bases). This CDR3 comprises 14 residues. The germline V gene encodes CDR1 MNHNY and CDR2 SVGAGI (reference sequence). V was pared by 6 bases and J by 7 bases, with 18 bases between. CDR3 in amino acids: CASSLPGSGLGYTF. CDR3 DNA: TGTGCCAGCAGCCTCCCAGGGTCCGGGCTTGGCTACACCTTC.

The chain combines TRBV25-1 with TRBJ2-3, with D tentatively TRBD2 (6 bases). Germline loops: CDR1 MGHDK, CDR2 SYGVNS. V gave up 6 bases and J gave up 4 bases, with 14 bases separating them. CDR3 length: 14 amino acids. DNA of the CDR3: TGTGCCAGCAGAGGCGACCCTAGCGCAGATACGCAGTATTTT. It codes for CASRGDPSADTQYF.

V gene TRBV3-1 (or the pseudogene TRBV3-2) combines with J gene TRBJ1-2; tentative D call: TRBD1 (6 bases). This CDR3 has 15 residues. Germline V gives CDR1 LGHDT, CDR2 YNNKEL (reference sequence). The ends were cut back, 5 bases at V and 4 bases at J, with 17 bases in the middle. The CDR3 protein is CASSEGAGAIYGYTF. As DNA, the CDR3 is TGTGCCAGCAGCGAAGGGGCAGGGGCCATCTATGGCTACACCTTC.

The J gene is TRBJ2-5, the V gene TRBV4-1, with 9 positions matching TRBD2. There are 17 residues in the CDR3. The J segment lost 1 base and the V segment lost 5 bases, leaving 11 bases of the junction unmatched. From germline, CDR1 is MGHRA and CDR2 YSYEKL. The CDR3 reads CASSIRGVAGVQETQYF. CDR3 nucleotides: TGCGCCAGCAGCATCAGAGGGGTAGCGGGAGTCCAAGAGACCCAGTACTTC.

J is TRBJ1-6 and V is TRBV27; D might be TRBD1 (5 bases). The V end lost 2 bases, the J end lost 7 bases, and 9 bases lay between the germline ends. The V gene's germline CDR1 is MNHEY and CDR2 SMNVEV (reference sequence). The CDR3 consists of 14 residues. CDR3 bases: TGTGCCAGCAGTTTAAACAGGAAGAATTCACCCCTCCACTTT. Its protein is CASSLNRKNSPLHF.

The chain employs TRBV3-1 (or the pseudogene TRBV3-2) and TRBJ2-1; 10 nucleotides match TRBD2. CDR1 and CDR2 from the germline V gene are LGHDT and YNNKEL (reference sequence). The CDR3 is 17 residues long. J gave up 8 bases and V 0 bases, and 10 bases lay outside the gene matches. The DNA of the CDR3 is TGTGCCAGCAGCCAAGACGTGGCTAGCGGGAGTTACCATGAGCAGTTCTTC. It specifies CASSQDVASGSYHEQFF.

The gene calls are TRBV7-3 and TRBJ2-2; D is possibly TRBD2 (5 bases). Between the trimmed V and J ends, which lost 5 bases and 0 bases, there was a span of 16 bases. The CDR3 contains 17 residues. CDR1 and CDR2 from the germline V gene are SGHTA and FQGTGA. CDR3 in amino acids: CASSLVSASSNTGELFF. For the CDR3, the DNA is TGTGCCAGCAGCCTAGTATCGGCTAGCTCGAACACCGGGGAGCTGTTTTTT.

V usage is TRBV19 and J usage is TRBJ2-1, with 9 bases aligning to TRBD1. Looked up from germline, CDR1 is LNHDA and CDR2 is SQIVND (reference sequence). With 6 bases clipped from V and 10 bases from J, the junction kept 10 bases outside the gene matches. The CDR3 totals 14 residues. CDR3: CASSRGQGSGEQFF. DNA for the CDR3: TGTGCCAGTAGCCGGGGACAGGGCTCGGGGGAGCAGTTCTTC.

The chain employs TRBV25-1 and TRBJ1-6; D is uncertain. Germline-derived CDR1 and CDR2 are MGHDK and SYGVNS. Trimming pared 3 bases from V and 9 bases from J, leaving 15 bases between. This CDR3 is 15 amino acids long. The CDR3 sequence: CASSENVGTGSPLHF. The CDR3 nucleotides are TGTGCCAGCAGTGAGAACGTGGGTACGGGTTCACCCCTCCACTTT.

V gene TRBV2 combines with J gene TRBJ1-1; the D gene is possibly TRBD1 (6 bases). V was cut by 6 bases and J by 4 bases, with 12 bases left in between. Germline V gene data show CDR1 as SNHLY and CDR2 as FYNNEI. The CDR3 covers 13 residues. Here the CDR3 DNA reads TGTGCCAGCAGCGCGGACAGTATCACTGAAGCTTTCTTT. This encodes CASSADSITEAFF.

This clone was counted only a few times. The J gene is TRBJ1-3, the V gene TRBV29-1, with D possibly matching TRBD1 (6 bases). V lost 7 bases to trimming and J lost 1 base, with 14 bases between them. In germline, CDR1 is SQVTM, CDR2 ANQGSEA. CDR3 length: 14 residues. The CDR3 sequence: CSAEKDSSGNTIYF. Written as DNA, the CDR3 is TGCAGCGCGGAGAAGGACAGTTCTGGAAACACCATATATTTT.

The CDR3 protein is CASSLRQATAAFF. DNA for the CDR3: TGTGCCAGCAGCCTAAGACAGGCAACCGCAGCTTTCTTT. V is TRBV7-9 and J is TRBJ1-1, with TRBD1 as a possible D gene (6 bases). Looked up from germline, CDR1 is SEHNR and CDR2 is FQNEAQ (reference sequence). The CDR3 consists of 13 residues. Trimming removed 5 bases at V and 10 bases at J, with 17 bases between.

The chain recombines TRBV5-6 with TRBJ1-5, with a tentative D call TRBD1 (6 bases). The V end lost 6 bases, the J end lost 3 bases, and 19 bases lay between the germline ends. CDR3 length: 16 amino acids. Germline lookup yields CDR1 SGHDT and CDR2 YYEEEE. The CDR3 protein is CASTNFWAGDNQPQHF. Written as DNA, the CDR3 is TGTGCCAGCACCAACTTCTGGGCAGGGGACAATCAGCCCCAGCATTTT.

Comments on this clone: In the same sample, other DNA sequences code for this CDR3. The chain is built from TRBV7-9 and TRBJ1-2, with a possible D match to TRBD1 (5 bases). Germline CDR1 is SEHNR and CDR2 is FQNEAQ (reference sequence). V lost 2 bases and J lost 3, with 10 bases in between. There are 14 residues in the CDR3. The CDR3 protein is CASSLWGDDYGYTF. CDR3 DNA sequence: TGTGCCAGCAGCTTATGGGGGGACGACTATGGCTACACCTTC.

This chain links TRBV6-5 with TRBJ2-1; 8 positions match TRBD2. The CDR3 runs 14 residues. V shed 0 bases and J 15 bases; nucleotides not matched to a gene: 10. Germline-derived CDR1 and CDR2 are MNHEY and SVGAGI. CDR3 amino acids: CASSYSRGAGVVFF. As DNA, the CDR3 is TGTGCCAGCAGTTACTCGAGGGGAGCGGGAGTAGTGTTCTTC.

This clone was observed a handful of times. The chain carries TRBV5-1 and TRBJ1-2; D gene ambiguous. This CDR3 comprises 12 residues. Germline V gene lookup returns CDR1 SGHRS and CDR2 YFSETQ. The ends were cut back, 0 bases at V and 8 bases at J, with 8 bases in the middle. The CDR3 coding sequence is TGCGCCAGCAGCTTGGACTTTGAAGGCTACACCTTC. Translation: CASSLDFEGYTF.

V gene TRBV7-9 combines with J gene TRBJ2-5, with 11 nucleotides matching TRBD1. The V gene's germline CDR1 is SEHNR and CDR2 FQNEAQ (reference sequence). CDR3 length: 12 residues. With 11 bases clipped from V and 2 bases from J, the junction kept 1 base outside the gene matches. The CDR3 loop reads CAWDRGQETQYF. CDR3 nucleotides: TGTGCCTGGGACAGGGGGCAAGAGACCCAGTACTTC.

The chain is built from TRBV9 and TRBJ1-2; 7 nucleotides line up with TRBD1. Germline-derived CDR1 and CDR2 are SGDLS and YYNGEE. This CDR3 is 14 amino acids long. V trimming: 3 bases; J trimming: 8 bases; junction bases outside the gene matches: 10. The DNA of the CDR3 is TGTGCCAGCAGCGCCGGCCTTACAGGGGAAGGCTACACCTTC. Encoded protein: CASSAGLTGEGYTF.

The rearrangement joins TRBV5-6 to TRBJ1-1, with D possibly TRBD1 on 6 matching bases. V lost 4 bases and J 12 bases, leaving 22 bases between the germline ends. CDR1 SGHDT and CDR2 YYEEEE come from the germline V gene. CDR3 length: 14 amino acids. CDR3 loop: CASSPGIGGKLPFF. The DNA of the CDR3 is TGTGCCAGCAGCCCGGGAATAGGGGGTAAGCTCCCTTTCTTT.

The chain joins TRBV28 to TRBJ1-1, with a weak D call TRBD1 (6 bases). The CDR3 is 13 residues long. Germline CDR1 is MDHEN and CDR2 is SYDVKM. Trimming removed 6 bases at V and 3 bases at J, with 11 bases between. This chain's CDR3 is CASRQGAYTEAFF. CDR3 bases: TGTGCCAGCAGACAGGGAGCGTACACTGAAGCTTTCTTT.

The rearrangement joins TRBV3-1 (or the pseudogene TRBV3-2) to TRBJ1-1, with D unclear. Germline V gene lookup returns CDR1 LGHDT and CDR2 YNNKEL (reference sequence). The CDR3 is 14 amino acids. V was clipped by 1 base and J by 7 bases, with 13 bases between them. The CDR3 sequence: CASSQAALPHEAFF. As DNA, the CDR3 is TGTGCCAGCAGCCAAGCTGCCCTACCCCATGAAGCTTTCTTT.

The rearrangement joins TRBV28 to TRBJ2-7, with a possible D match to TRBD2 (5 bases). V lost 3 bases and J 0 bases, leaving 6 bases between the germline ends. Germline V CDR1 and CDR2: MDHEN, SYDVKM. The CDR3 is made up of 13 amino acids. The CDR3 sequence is CASSFRGSYEQYF. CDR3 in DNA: TGTGCCAGCAGTTTCCGGGGCTCCTACGAGCAGTACTTC.

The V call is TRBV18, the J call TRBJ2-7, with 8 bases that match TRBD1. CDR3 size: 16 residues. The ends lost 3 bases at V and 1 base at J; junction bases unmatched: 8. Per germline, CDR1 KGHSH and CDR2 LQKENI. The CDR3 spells CASSPSDRVGSYEQYF. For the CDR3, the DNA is TGTGCCAGCTCACCCTCGGACAGGGTAGGGTCCTACGAGCAGTACTTC.

This CDR3 reads CASSFTSGGVGELFF. CDR3 sequence (DNA): TGTGCCAGCAGTTTTACTAGCGGGGGAGTCGGGGAGCTGTTTTTT. This chain joins TRBV27 and TRBJ2-2; 11 nucleotides match TRBD2. CDR1 and CDR2 (germline): MNHEY, SMNVEV (reference sequence). V shed 3 bases, J shed 7 bases, and the junction held 4 bases outside the gene matches. CDR3 length: 15 amino acids.

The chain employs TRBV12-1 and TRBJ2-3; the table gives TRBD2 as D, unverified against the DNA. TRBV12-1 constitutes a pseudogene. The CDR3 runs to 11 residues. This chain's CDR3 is CPRDGTDTQYF. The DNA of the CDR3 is TGTCCACGGGATGGCACAGATACGCAGTATTTT.

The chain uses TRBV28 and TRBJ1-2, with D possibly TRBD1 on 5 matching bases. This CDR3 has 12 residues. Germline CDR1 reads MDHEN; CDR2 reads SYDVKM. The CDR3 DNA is TGTGCGGTTAAGGGGTTCCTCTATGGCTACACCTTC. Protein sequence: CAVKGFLYGYTF.

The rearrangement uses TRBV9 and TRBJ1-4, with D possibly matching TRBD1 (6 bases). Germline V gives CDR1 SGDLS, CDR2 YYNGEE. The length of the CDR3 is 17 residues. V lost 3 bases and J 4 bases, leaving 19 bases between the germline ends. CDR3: CASSARTAGGDNEKLFF. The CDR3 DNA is TGTGCCAGCAGCGCACGGACAGCGGGAGGGGATAATGAAAAACTGTTTTTT.